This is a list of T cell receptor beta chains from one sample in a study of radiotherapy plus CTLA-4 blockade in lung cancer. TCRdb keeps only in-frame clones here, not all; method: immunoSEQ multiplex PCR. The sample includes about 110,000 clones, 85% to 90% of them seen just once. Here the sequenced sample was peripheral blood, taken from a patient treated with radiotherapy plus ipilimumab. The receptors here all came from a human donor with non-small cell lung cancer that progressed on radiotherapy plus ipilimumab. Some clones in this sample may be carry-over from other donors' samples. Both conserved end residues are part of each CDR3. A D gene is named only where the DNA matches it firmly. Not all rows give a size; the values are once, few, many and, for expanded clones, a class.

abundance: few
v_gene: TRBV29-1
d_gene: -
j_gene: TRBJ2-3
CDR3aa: CSVKGGARTQYF
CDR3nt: TGCAGCGTTAAAGGGGGGGCCCGAACGCAGTATTTT

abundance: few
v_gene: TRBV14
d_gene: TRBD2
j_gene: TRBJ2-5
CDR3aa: CASSQALRGDVQETQYF
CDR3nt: TGTGCCAGCAGCCAAGCTCTCCGGGGGGATGTCCAAGAGACCCAGTACTTC

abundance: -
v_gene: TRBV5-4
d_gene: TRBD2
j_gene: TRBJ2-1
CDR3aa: CASRIPRGGSNEQFF
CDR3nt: TGTGCCAGCAGGATTCCGCGGGGGGGATCCAATGAGCAGTTCTTC

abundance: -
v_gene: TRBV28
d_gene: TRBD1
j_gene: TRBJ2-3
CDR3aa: CASIPGGTGATDTQYF
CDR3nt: TGTGCCAGCATCCCGGGGGGGACAGGGGCCACAGATACGCAGTATTTT

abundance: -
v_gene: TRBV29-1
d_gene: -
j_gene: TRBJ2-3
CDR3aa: CTLRTGSTDTQYF
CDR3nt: TGCACCCTTCGGACCGGCAGCACAGATACGCAGTATTTT

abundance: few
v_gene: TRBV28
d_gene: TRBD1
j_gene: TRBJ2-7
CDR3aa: CASTTFQLGGPNPSYEQYF
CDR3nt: TGTGCCAGCACCACTTTCCAACTAGGGGGCCCTAACCCCTCCTACGAGCAGTACTTC

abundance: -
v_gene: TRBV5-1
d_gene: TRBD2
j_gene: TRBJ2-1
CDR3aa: CASSLAGTSGDEQFF
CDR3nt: TGCGCCAGCAGCTTGGCCGGGACTAGCGGGGATGAGCAGTTCTTC

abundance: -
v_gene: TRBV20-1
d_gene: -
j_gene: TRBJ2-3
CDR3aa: CSARAYGTKYF
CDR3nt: TGCAGTGCTAGAGCTTACGGGACAAAGTATTTT

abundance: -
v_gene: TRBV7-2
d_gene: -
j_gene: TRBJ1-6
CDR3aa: CASSRITGQVSSLHF
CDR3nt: TGTGCCAGCAGCCGAATTACAGGGCAGGTGTCTTCCCTCCACTTT

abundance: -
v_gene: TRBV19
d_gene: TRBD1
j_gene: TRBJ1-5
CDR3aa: CAGSMDRGKQPQHF
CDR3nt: TGTGCCGGTAGTATGGACAGGGGAAAGCAGCCCCAGCATTTT

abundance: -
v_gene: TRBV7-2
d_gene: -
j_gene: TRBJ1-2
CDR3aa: CASTTRTSNYGYTF
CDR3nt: TGTGCCAGCACTACCCGGACATCTAACTATGGCTACACCTTC

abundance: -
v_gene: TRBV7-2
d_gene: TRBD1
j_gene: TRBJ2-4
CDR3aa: CASSLGVGTANIQYF
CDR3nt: TGTGCCAGCAGCTTAGGGGTTGGGACAGCAAACATTCAGTACTTC

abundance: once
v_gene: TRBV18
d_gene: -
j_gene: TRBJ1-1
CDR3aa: CASSPQGRMSTEAFF
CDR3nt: TGTGCCAGCTCACCCCAGGGAAGGATGAGCACTGAAGCTTTCTTT

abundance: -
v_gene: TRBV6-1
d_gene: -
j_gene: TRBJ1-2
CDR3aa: CALSRVFYGYTF
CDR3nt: TGTGCCCTGTCGAGGGTCTTCTATGGCTACACCTTC

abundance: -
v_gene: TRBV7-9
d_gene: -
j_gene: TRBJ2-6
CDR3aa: CASSLTLSGANVLTF
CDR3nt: TGTGCCAGCAGCTTAACCCTCTCTGGGGCCAACGTCCTGACTTTC

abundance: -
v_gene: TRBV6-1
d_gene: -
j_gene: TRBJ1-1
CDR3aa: CASLGGRTEAFF
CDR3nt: TGTGCCAGCCTCGGGGGTAGGACTGAAGCTTTCTTT

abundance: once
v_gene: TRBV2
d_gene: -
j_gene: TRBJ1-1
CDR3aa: CASRPGGGSTEAFF
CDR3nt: TGTGCCAGCAGACCCGGCGGAGGAAGCACTGAAGCTTTCTTT

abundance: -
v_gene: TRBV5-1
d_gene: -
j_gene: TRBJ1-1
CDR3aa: CASSLRQALRSEAFF
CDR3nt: TGCGCCAGCAGCTTACGACAGGCTCTGAGGTCTGAAGCTTTCTTT

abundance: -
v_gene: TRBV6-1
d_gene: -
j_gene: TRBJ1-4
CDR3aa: CASSEQTNEKLFF
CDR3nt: TGTGCCAGCAGTGAGCAGACTAATGAAAAACTGTTTTTT

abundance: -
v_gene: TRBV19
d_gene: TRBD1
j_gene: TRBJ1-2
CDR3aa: CASSTTWTGEDYGYTF
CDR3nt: TGTGCCAGTAGTACCACCTGGACAGGGGAGGACTATGGCTACACCTTC

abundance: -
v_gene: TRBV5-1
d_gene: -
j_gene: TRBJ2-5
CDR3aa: CASSLFAQETQYF
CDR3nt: TGCGCCAGCAGCTTGTTTGCGCAAGAGACCCAGTACTTC

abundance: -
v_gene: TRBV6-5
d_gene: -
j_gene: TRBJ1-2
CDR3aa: CASSYSDALANYGYTF
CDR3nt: TGTGCCAGCAGTTACTCGGACGCCTTAGCTAACTATGGCTACACCTTC

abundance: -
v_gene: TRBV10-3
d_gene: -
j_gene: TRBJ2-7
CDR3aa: CAIRGHREQYF
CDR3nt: TGTGCCATCAGAGGCCATCGGGAGCAGTACTTC

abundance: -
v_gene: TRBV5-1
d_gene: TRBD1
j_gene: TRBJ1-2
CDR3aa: CASSGVGRGFYGYTF
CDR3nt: TGCGCCAGCAGCGGCGTGGGCAGGGGGTTTTATGGCTACACCTTC

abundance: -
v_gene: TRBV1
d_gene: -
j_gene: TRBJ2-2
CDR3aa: CTSSQEELAGGPTGELFF
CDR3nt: TGCACCAGCAGCCAAGAGGAACTAGCGGGGGGGCCGACCGGGGAGCTGTTTTTT

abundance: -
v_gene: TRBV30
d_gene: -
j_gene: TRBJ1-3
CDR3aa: CAWSIGSSGNTIYF
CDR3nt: TGTGCCTGGAGTATTGGCAGCTCTGGAAACACCATATATTTT

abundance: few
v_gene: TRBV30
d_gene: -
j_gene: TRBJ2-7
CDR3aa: CAWSVLGLKYEQYF
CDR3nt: TGTGCCTGGAGTGTACTCGGCCTGAAATACGAGCAGTACTTC

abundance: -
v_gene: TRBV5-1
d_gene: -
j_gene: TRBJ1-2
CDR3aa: CASSLEAGDGGYTF
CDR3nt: TGCGCCAGCAGCTTGGAGGCCGGGGATGGTGGCTACACCTTC

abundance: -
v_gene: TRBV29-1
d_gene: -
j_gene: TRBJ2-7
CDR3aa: CSGADSYEQYF
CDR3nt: TGCAGCGGGGCGGATTCCTACGAGCAGTACTTC

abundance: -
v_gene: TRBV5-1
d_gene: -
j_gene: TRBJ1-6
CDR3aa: CASSLSPRADYNSPLHF
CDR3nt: TGCGCCAGCAGCTTGTCCCCCCGGGCAGACTATAATTCACCCCTCCACTTT

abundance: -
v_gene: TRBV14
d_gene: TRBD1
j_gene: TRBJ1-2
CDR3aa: CASSPRPGQRDNYGYTF
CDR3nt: TGTGCCAGCAGTCCAAGACCGGGACAGCGCGATAACTATGGCTACACCTTC

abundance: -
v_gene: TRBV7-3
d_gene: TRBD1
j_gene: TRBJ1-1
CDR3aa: CASSLSPGTAEAFF
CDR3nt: TGTGCCAGCAGCTTATCCCCAGGGACAGCAGAAGCTTTCTTT

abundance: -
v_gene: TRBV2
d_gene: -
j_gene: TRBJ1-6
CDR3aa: CASSDSSKAANSPLHF
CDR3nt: TGTGCCAGCAGTGATTCTTCGAAAGCCGCTAATTCACCCCTCCACTTT

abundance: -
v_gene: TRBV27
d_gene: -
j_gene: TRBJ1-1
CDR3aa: CASSFLGTMNTEAFF
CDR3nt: TGTGCCAGCAGCTTCCTGGGGACCATGAACACTGAAGCTTTCTTT

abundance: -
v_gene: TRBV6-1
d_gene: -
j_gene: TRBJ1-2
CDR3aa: CASSEGINYGYTF
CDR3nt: TGTGCCAGCAGTGAGGGGATTAACTATGGCTACACCTTC

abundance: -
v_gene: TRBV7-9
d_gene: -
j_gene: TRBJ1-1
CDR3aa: CASSLSAQGTEAFF
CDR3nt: TGTGCCAGCAGCTTATCAGCACAGGGTACTGAAGCTTTCTTT

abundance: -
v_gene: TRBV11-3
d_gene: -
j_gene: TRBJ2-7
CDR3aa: CASSITGAGEQYF
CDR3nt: TGTGCCAGCAGCATCACGGGGGCGGGTGAGCAGTACTTC

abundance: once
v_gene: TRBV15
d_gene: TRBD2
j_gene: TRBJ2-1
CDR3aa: CATSRGLEAGGPIF
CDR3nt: TGTGCCACCAGCAGAGGGTTGGAAGCGGGGGGTCCTATCTTC

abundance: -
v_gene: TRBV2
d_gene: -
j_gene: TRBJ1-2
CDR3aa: CASSKTQGNAYGYTF
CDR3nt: TGTGCCAGCAGTAAAACCCAGGGAAATGCATATGGCTACACCTTC